Shown below are 26 T cell receptor beta chains from a single sample sequenced in a study of shared clonotypes between healthy human individuals (dated by TCRdb to the early 2020s). The library relied on the immunoSEQ multiplex PCR assay. Drawn from immuneACCESS, this table holds only the in-frame rearrangements with V and J called that TCRdb kept. Clones are partly lost; checked studies trace under half to an unresolved V gene and leave the rest unexplained. The sample yields hundreds of thousands of clones; roughly 70% were counted once. The ten largest clonotypes hold about 1.8% of the sample. What was sequenced was memory CD4+ T cells sorted from blood. The cell subset or site label here, explained by the study, means: CD45RA-negative fraction. The receptors were gathered from a woman in her 30s in good health.

The J gene is TRBJ2-5, the V gene TRBV28; the D gene is possibly TRBD1 (5 bases). Germline CDR1 reads MDHEN; CDR2 reads SYDVKM. Trimming removed 0 bases at V and 11 bases at J, with 22 bases between. This CDR3 is built from 16 residues. The CDR3 DNA reads TGTGCCAGCAGTTTATGGGGAATACCTGACAGTGAGGAGCAGTACTTC. Its protein is CASSLWGIPDSEEQYF. The whole variable domain, remainder taken from reference TRBV28 and TRBJ2-5, is DVKVTQSSRYLVKRTGEKVFLECVQDMDHENMFWYRQDPGLGLRLIYFSYDVKMKEKGDIPEGYSVSREKKERFSLILESASTNQTSMYLCASSLWGIPDSEEQYFGPGTRLLVL.

This clone has more than one count but fewer than ten. The rearrangement uses TRBV5-1 and TRBJ2-1, with D possibly matching TRBD1 (6 bases). There are 15 residues in the CDR3. Germline lookup yields CDR1 SGHRS and CDR2 YFSETQ. V gave up 4 bases and J gave up 3 bases, with 14 bases separating them. As DNA, the CDR3 is TGCGCCAGCAGCAAGGACAGTCTCCTCTACAATGAGCAGTTCTTC. Translating gives CASSKDSLLYNEQFF.

This clone was found once. The chain is built from TRBV6-4 and TRBJ2-7, with 8 positions matching TRBD1. Germline CDR1 and CDR2: MRHNA and SNTAGT. The CDR3 spans 16 residues. The trim removed 0 bases at V and 3 bases at J, leaving 7 bases unmatched. DNA of the CDR3: TGTGCCAGCAGTGACTCCATCGGGACAGGAGACTACGAGCAGTACTTC. Translation gives CASSDSIGTGDYEQYF.

The chain has TRBV19 and TRBJ1-5; weak D call: TRBD1 (5 bases). Germline CDR1 is LNHDA and CDR2 is SQIVND (reference sequence). V lost 5 bases and J lost 0, with 14 bases in between. This CDR3 has 16 residues. The CDR3 DNA follows: TGTGCCAGTAGTTCCCAGGGAGCTTATAGCAATCAGCCCCAGCATTTT. Its translation is CASSSQGAYSNQPQHF.

The rearrangement uses TRBV29-1 and TRBJ1-1; D ambiguous. V was pared by 3 bases and J by 1 base, with 9 bases between. Germline V CDR1 and CDR2: SQVTM, ANQGSEA. The CDR3 consists of 13 residues. CDR3 coding DNA: TGCAGCGTTGACCGCGTAGGGAACACTGAAGCTTTCTTT. Residues: CSVDRVGNTEAFF.

The genes are TRBV30 and TRBJ1-2; tentatively, D is TRBD1 (6 bases). Germline-derived CDR1 and CDR2 are GTSNPN and SVGIG (reference sequence). The V end lost 3 bases, the J end lost 0 bases, and 14 bases lay between the germline ends. CDR3 length: 15 amino acids. The CDR3 DNA sequence: TGTGCCTGGAGACGAGGGGGTTTTTCTAACTATGGCTACACCTTC. Translating it yields CAWRRGGFSNYGYTF.

This sequence joins TRBV6-1 and TRBJ1-2, with TRBD1 matching 9 bases. The junction had 3 bases not matched to a gene; V was cut back by 0 bases and J by 4 bases. The CDR3 is 15 amino acids. Germline loops: CDR1 MNHNS, CDR2 SASEGT. The CDR3 is CASSEANRGLYGYTF. CDR3 DNA sequence: TGTGCCAGCAGTGAAGCAAACAGGGGGCTCTATGGCTACACCTTC.

The chain carries TRBV5-5 and TRBJ2-7, with 7 bases that match TRBD2. With 4 bases clipped from V and 5 bases from J, the junction kept 9 bases outside the gene matches. The CDR3 is 14 residues long. CDR1 and CDR2 (germline): SGHKS, YYEKEE (reference sequence). CDR3 sequence: CASSTDWEGDEQYF. CDR3 bases: TGTGCCAGCAGCACGGACTGGGAGGGCGACGAGCAGTACTTC.

The chain combines TRBV7-2 with TRBJ2-7, with 7 bases aligning to TRBD2. Germline-derived CDR1 and CDR2 are SGHTA and FQGNSA. V lost 1 base, J lost 3 bases, and 3 bases stayed unmatched. The CDR3 is 14 amino acids. DNA of the CDR3: TGTGCCAGCAGCTTAGACCCTAGCGGCTACGAGCAGTACTTC. Protein: CASSLDPSGYEQYF.

The chain joins TRBV28 to TRBJ2-3, with 11 bases that match TRBD2. The CDR3 covers 18 residues. Germline CDR1 and CDR2: MDHEN and SYDVKM. J gave up 1 base and V 3 bases, and 9 bases lay outside the gene matches. The CDR3 spells CASSLLLAGEYRTDTQYF. DNA of the CDR3: TGTGCCAGCAGTTTGTTACTAGCGGGAGAATATCGCACAGATACGCAGTATTTT.

There are a few counts of this clone. The rearrangement joins TRBV27 to TRBJ1-5, with unresolved D. CDR3 size: 14 residues. Germline V CDR1 and CDR2: MNHEY, SMNVEV (reference sequence). Trimming took 4 bases from V and 0 from J, leaving 7 bases between them. The CDR3 DNA follows: TGTGCCAGCAGTTCCCATAATAGCAATCAGCCCCAGCATTTT. It specifies CASSSHNSNQPQHF.

V and J are TRBV28 and TRBJ1-2; 7 bases agree with TRBD1. This CDR3 comprises 14 residues. V gave up 3 bases and J gave up 6 bases; unmatched junction bases: 7. Per germline, CDR1 MDHEN and CDR2 SYDVKM. CDR3 nucleotides: TGTGCCAGCAGTTTTGGGACAGTGGAACATGGCTACACCTTC. Its protein product is CASSFGTVEHGYTF.

V is TRBV5-1 and J is TRBJ2-1, with D perhaps matching TRBD2 (6 bases). CDR3 length: 13 amino acids. Germline values: CDR1 SGHRS, CDR2 YFSETQ. The V end was cut by 4 bases, the J end by 10 bases, with 15 bases between. CDR3 amino acids: CASSVGGAIEQFF. In DNA form, the CDR3 reads TGCGCCAGCAGCGTTGGCGGGGCAATAGAGCAGTTCTTC.

The chain employs TRBV2 and TRBJ2-6; no definite D call. The CDR3 extends over 13 amino acids. Germline lookup yields CDR1 SNHLY and CDR2 FYNNEI. The ends were cut back, 3 bases at V and 2 bases at J, with 2 bases in the middle. In DNA, the CDR3 is TGTGCCAGCAGTGATCCTGGGGCCAACGTCCTGACTTTC. It codes for CASSDPGANVLTF.

In DNA form, the CDR3 reads TGCGCCAGCAGCCAAGCTTTGGGACAGAGAACCGGGGAGCTGTTTTTT. Its protein product is CASSQALGQRTGELFF. The J gene is TRBJ2-2, the V gene TRBV4-1; 7 bases are a match to TRBD1. The germline V gene has CDR1 MGHRA and CDR2 YSYEKL. Trimming removed 1 base from V and 5 bases from J; junction bases left unmatched: 7. The length of the CDR3 is 16 residues.

As for this clone: Other DNA sequences in this specimen translate into the identical CDR3. This chain joins TRBV6-1 and TRBJ1-2; 10 nucleotides align to TRBD1. Unmatched junction bases numbered 2, after V lost 1 base and J lost 6 bases. Germline CDR1 and CDR2: MNHNS and SASEGT. The CDR3 runs 14 residues. The CDR3 is CASSEGQGADGYTF. The DNA for the CDR3 is TGTGCCAGCAGTGAAGGACAGGGGGCGGATGGCTACACCTTC.

This clone came up many times. This chain uses TRBV15 with TRBJ2-2, with TRBD1 as a possible D gene (5 bases). CDR1 and CDR2 (germline): LNHNV, YYDKDF (reference sequence). V lost 0 bases to trimming and J lost 5 bases, with 16 bases between them. The CDR3 totals 17 residues. Written as DNA, the CDR3 is TGTGCCACCAGCAGAGATGAGGCCAGGGTTGGGACCGGGGAGCTGTTTTTT. Protein: CATSRDEARVGTGELFF.

This chain connects TRBV28 to TRBJ2-3, with D perhaps given as TRBD1 or TRBD2 (6 bases each). The CDR3 has 16 residues. The V gene lost 3 bases and the J gene lost 2 bases, with 15 bases spanning the gap. Germline V lookup: CDR1 MDHEN, CDR2 SYDVKM. The CDR3 is CASSFFRGTNTDTQYF. CDR3 sequence (DNA): TGTGCCAGCAGTTTTTTCCGCGGGACAAACACAGATACGCAGTATTTT.

The chain couples TRBV4-1 to TRBJ2-5; 10 bases are shared with TRBD2. Germline V gene sequence: CDR1 MGHRA, CDR2 YSYEKL. V lost 0 bases, J lost 5 bases, and 6 bases stayed unmatched. The CDR3 totals 16 residues. CDR3 in DNA: TGCGCCAGCAGCCAAGATGCTCTAGCGGGAGAGGAGACCCAGTACTTC. Protein: CASSQDALAGEETQYF.

The chain carries TRBV28 and TRBJ2-2; TRBD1 aligns across 9 bases. J lost 1 base, V lost 3 bases, and 9 bases had no gene match. This CDR3 contains 18 residues. CDR1 and CDR2 from the germline V gene are MDHEN and SYDVKM. CDR3: CASSFYDWTGVNTGELFF. The CDR3 bases are TGTGCCAGCAGTTTTTACGACTGGACAGGGGTGAACACCGGGGAGCTGTTTTTT.

The gene calls are TRBV10-1 and TRBJ2-7; 7 bases align to TRBD2. The CDR3 runs to 13 residues. V lost 9 bases to trimming and J lost 3 bases; unmatched junction nucleotides: 8. Per the germline V gene, CDR1 is WNHNN and CDR2 is SYGVQD (reference sequence). Here the CDR3 reads CASQRDLGYEQYF. The CDR3 coding sequence is TGCGCCAGTCAGCGGGATCTAGGCTACGAGCAGTACTTC.

A single count supports this clone. The V gene is TRBV5-1, the J gene TRBJ2-5; D is ambiguous. V was shortened by 1 base and J by 0 bases, with 10 bases between the two germline ends. Germline CDR1 is SGHRS and CDR2 is YFSETQ. The CDR3 covers 15 residues. The CDR3 DNA reads TGCGCCAGCAGCTTGAATTTTGCCAACCAAGAGACCCAGTACTTC. This sequence encodes CASSLNFANQETQYF.

This chain joins TRBV5-1 and TRBJ1-4, with a weak D call TRBD1 (6 bases). Germline assignment: CDR1 SGHRS and CDR2 YFSETQ. The CDR3 is 20 amino acids. The germline V and J ends were trimmed by 5 bases and 0 bases, with 26 bases remaining between them. The CDR3 here is CASSIRQSYLGAATNEKLFF. DNA for the CDR3: TGCGCCAGCAGTATAAGACAGTCGTACCTGGGGGCCGCAACTAATGAAAAACTGTTTTTT.

This rearrangement joins TRBV5-1 to TRBJ1-1, with TRBD1 matching 7 bases. The CDR3 covers 14 residues. V shed 3 bases and J 0 bases; nucleotides not matched to a gene: 2. CDR1 SGHRS and CDR2 YFSETQ come from the germline V gene. The CDR3 nucleotides read TGCGCCAGCAGCTCGGGACAGTTGAACACTGAAGCTTTCTTT. As protein: CASSSGQLNTEAFF.

This clone showed up just once. The chain uses TRBV28 and TRBJ1-5; TRBD1 is a possible D gene (6 bases). Trimming stripped 6 bases from V and 3 bases from J, with 12 bases between. Looked up from germline, CDR1 is MDHEN and CDR2 is SYDVKM. CDR3 length: 14 residues. The DNA for the CDR3 is TGTGCCAGCAGGCCGGGACACTACAATCAGCCCCAGCATTTT. Translated, it gives CASRPGHYNQPQHF.

V is TRBV27 and J is TRBJ2-5; no firm D call. CDR1 is MNHEY, CDR2 SMNVEV, per germline (reference sequence). CDR3 length: 12 amino acids. Trimming pared 6 bases from V and 5 bases from J, leaving 10 bases between. CDR3 nucleotides: TGTGCCAGCAGCCCTCAGCAGGAGACCCAGTACTTC. Protein: CASSPQQETQYF.